Listed below are T cell receptor beta chains from one sample, sequenced in a study of OX40 agonist ivuxolimab in advanced cancers. Libraries were prepared by immunoSEQ multiplex PCR; TCRdb keeps only in-frame clonotypes and omits some of them. The repertoire consists of tens of thousands of clones, with 85% to 95% occurring once and the leading ten covering roughly 0.4%. Sequenced material: CD4+ or CD8+ T cells sorted from blood, taken in a trial of the OX40 agonist ivuxolimab. Every receptor here comes from an adult with an advanced solid tumor such as melanoma, head and neck, liver or kidney cancer. Each CDR3 is given with its conserved first and last residue. D genes are given only for firm matches. Expanded clones are given a class, and other clones once, few, many or no size at all.

CDR3 protein | CDR3 DNA | clone size | J gene | V gene | CDR3 length | D gene
CASAGDRGPHTQYF | TGTGCCAGCGCCGGGGACAGGGGGCCTCATACGCAGTATTTT | . | TRBJ2-3 | TRBV13 | 14 | TRBD1
CATSRDVSGSQPQHF | TGTGCCACCAGCAGAGATGTCTCAGGGAGTCAGCCCCAGCATTTT | . | TRBJ1-5 | TRBV15 | 15 | .
CASSPGLAGATGELFF | TGTGCCAGCAGCCCGGGACTAGCGGGGGCCACCGGGGAGCTGTTTTTT | once | TRBJ2-2 | TRBV4-2 | 16 | TRBD2
CASSLKPGQGETQYF | TGTGCCAGCTCGCTGAAACCGGGACAGGGGGAGACCCAGTACTTC | . | TRBJ2-5 | TRBV18 | 15 | TRBD1
CASRPLGGGETQYF | TGTGCCAGCAGGCCTCTAGGGGGCGGGGAGACCCAGTACTTC | . | TRBJ2-5 | TRBV11-3 | 14 | TRBD1
CASSPGGTGGNEQFF | TGCGCCAGCAGCCCAGGGGGGACAGGGGGCAATGAGCAGTTCTTC | . | TRBJ2-1 | TRBV5-1 | 15 | TRBD1
CASSPGDSSGNTIYF | TGTGCCAGCAGCCCAGGGGATAGCTCTGGAAACACCATATATTTT | . | TRBJ1-3 | TRBV9 | 15 | .
CASSSGGTAVINYGYTF | TGTGCCAGCAGTTCGGGAGGGACGGCCGTAATTAACTATGGCTACACCTTC | once | TRBJ1-2 | TRBV28 | 17 | .
CASSQDVFPNTDTQYF | TGCGCCAGCAGCCAAGATGTCTTCCCGAACACAGATACGCAGTATTTT | . | TRBJ2-3 | TRBV4-3 | 16 | .
CASRRGIFEGETQYF | TGCGCCAGCAGGCGGGGAATTTTTGAGGGAGAGACCCAGTACTTC | . | TRBJ2-5 | TRBV5-1 | 15 | .
CATSRALGLTGELFF | TGTGCCACCAGCAGAGCCTTGGGACTAACCGGGGAGCTGTTTTTT | . | TRBJ2-2 | TRBV15 | 15 | TRBD2
CASSPTGVWAEAFF | TGTGCCAGCAGCCCTACAGGGGTTTGGGCTGAAGCTTTCTTT | . | TRBJ1-1 | TRBV27 | 14 | TRBD1
CASSKRQLANTGELFF | TGTGCCAGTAGTAAACGACAGCTCGCGAACACCGGGGAGCTGTTTTTT | . | TRBJ2-2 | TRBV19 | 16 | .
CASNPWNTGELFF | TGTGCCAGTAACCCCTGGAACACCGGGGAGCTGTTTTTT | . | TRBJ2-2 | TRBV19 | 13 | .
CASRAESEYNEQFF | TGTGCCAGCAGGGCGGAGAGTGAGTACAATGAGCAGTTCTTC | . | TRBJ2-1 | TRBV25-1 | 14 | .
CASSYRLSSYEQYF | TGTGCCAGCAGTTACCGCCTGAGCTCCTACGAGCAGTACTTC | . | TRBJ2-7 | TRBV6-5 | 14 | .
CASSLSGDRVNEQFF | TGTGCCAGCAGCTTGAGTGGGGACAGGGTAAATGAGCAGTTCTTC | . | TRBJ2-1 | TRBV11-3 | 15 | TRBD1
CSARVETQYF | TGCAGTGCTAGGGTTGAGACCCAGTACTTC | . | TRBJ2-5 | TRBV20-1 | 10 | .
CASSPPPKDSLNTEAFF | TGTGCCAGCAGTCCCCCCCCCAAGGACTCATTGAACACTGAAGCTTTCTTT | . | TRBJ1-1 | TRBV27 | 17 | .
CATSRDLGTQGTSGRYEQYF | TGTGCCACCAGCAGAGATTTAGGGACCCAGGGGACTAGCGGGAGATACGAGCAGTACTTC | once | TRBJ2-7 | TRBV15 | 20 | TRBD2
CASSPEGYEQYF | TGTGCCAGCTCACCGGAGGGGTACGAGCAGTACTTC | . | TRBJ2-7 | TRBV18 | 12 | .
CASSEQAGNTIYF | TGTGCCAGCAGTGAACAGGCTGGAAACACCATATATTTT | . | TRBJ1-3 | TRBV2 | 13 | .
CASSLAPGMNTEAFF | TGCGCCAGCAGCTTGGCCCCGGGTATGAACACTGAAGCTTTCTTT | . | TRBJ1-1 | TRBV5-1 | 15 | .
CASSLGQGGEKLFF | TGTGCCAGCAGCTTAGGACAGGGGGGTGAAAAACTGTTTTTT | . | TRBJ1-4 | TRBV11-2 | 14 | TRBD1
CASSESFHEQFF | TGTGCCAGCAGTGAGTCGTTCCATGAGCAGTTCTTC | . | TRBJ2-1 | TRBV6-1 | 12 | .
CASSSGHDYGYTF | TGTGCCAGCAGCAGCGGACACGACTATGGCTACACCTTC | . | TRBJ1-2 | TRBV21-1 | 13 | .
CASSLTGRNQETQYF | TGCGCCAGCAGCTTGACCGGCCGAAACCAAGAGACCCAGTACTTC | . | TRBJ2-5 | TRBV5-1 | 15 | .
CASSLSGDGYTF | TGCGCCAGCAGCTTGTCTGGAGATGGCTACACCTTC | few | TRBJ1-2 | TRBV5-1 | 12 | .
CASSIVSSGGYNEQFF | TGTGCCAGTAGTATAGTGTCTAGCGGGGGATACAATGAGCAGTTCTTC | . | TRBJ2-1 | TRBV19 | 16 | TRBD2
CSARVSDTQYF | TGCAGTGCTAGAGTGTCAGATACGCAGTATTTT | once | TRBJ2-3 | TRBV20-1 | 11 | .
CASSMPITSGRSPEQYF | TGTGCCAGCAGCATGCCGATTACTAGCGGGAGAAGTCCCGAGCAGTACTTC | . | TRBJ2-7 | TRBV5-5 | 17 | TRBD2
CASSLVREEPQHF | TGTGCCAGCAGCTTAGTCCGAGAAGAGCCCCAGCATTTT | . | TRBJ1-5 | TRBV7-2 | 13 | .
CAISDSQGTDTQYF | TGTGCCATCAGTGACAGCCAAGGCACAGATACGCAGTATTTT | . | TRBJ2-3 | TRBV10-3 | 14 | .
CASRSTGTGSYEQYF | TGTGCCAGCAGATCGACCGGGACAGGGTCCTACGAGCAGTACTTC | . | TRBJ2-7 | TRBV6-6 | 15 | TRBD1
CAWSVQGLGGYTF | TGTGCCTGGAGTGTACAAGGGCTCGGTGGCTACACCTTC | . | TRBJ1-2 | TRBV30 | 13 | .
CASSNREYSNQPQHF | TGTGCCAGCAGCAACAGGGAATATAGCAATCAGCCCCAGCATTTT | . | TRBJ1-5 | TRBV5-8 | 15 | .
CASSLDRTRVERVNTEAFF | TGTGCCAGCAGCTTAGATCGAACCAGGGTGGAAAGGGTGAACACTGAAGCTTTCTTT | . | TRBJ1-1 | TRBV11-2 | 19 | .
CASSLTGGEVKHTGELFF | TGTGCCAGCAGCTTGACAGGGGGCGAGGTTAAACACACCGGGGAGCTGTTTTTT | once | TRBJ2-2 | TRBV7-3 | 18 | TRBD1
CASGRDIDYNEQFF | TGTGCCAGCGGCCGGGACATTGACTACAATGAGCAGTTCTTC | . | TRBJ2-1 | TRBV2 | 14 | .
CASSRRGVFSTDTQYF | TGTGCCAGCAGCAGAAGGGGGGTTTTTAGCACAGATACGCAGTATTTT | . | TRBJ2-3 | TRBV13 | 16 | .
CAIRGRTGETQYF | TGTGCCATCCGTGGCAGAACGGGGGAGACCCAGTACTTC | . | TRBJ2-5 | TRBV10-3 | 13 | .
CASSHPSEAFF | TGTGCCAGTAGCCACCCTTCTGAAGCTTTCTTT | few | TRBJ1-1 | TRBV19 | 11 | .
CASSLAGSNEKLFF | TGTGCCAGCAGCCTCGCTGGTTCTAATGAAAAACTGTTTTTT | . | TRBJ1-4 | TRBV28 | 14 | .
CATKNGLGGRGTEAFF | TGTGCCACCAAAAATGGGCTAGGGGGCAGAGGCACTGAAGCTTTCTTT | . | TRBJ1-1 | TRBV28 | 16 | TRBD1
CASSPDAPGNTIYF | TGTGCCAGCAGCCCCGACGCCCCTGGAAACACCATATATTTT | . | TRBJ1-3 | TRBV7-9 | 14 | .
CASSVRRTPYEQYF | TGTGCCAGCAGTGTGCGGCGGACGCCCTACGAGCAGTACTTC | . | TRBJ2-7 | TRBV2 | 14 | .
CASSQVALETQYF | TGCGCCAGCAGCCAAGTAGCCTTAGAGACCCAGTACTTC | . | TRBJ2-5 | TRBV4-3 | 13 | .
CASSKGQGLGLYGYTF | TGTGCCAGCTCTAAGGGCCAGGGATTGGGACTCTATGGCTACACCTTC | . | TRBJ1-2 | TRBV18 | 16 | .
CASRPGTGANTEAFF | TGTGCCAGCAGACCCGGGACAGGGGCCAACACTGAAGCTTTCTTT | . | TRBJ1-1 | TRBV5-4 | 15 | TRBD1
CASSLGQTGETEAFF | TGTGCCAGCAGCTTAGGACAGACAGGGGAGACTGAAGCTTTCTTT | . | TRBJ1-1 | TRBV11-3 | 15 | TRBD1
CAWSVSRVDSPLHF | TGTGCCTGGAGTGTCTCCCGGGTGGATTCACCCCTCCACTTT | . | TRBJ1-6 | TRBV30 | 14 | .
CASSPTPGQVDYEQYF | TGTGCCAGCTCACCCACCCCGGGACAGGTCGACTACGAGCAGTACTTC | . | TRBJ2-7 | TRBV18 | 16 | TRBD1
CASSYSGRYGYTF | TGTGCCAGCAGTTACTCGGGACGCTATGGCTACACCTTC | . | TRBJ1-2 | TRBV6-5 | 13 | .
CAISQQGTSPLHF | TGTGCCATCAGCCAACAGGGGACCTCACCCCTCCACTTT | . | TRBJ1-6 | TRBV10-3 | 13 | TRBD1
CASSLTSGGLYEQYF | TGCGCCAGCAGCCTGACTAGCGGGGGCCTATACGAGCAGTACTTC | . | TRBJ2-7 | TRBV5-1 | 15 | TRBD2